The 28 T cell receptor beta chains below were found in one sample sequenced in a study of OX40 agonist ivuxolimab in advanced cancers. Some clones are missing from TCRdb's copy, which holds only in-frame ones; the method was immunoSEQ multiplex PCR. The sample lists 80,000 or so clones, about 82% occurring once. The sample consisted of CD4+ or CD8+ T cells sorted from blood, taken in a trial of the OX40 agonist ivuxolimab. Receptors originate from an adult with an advanced solid tumor such as melanoma, head and neck, liver or kidney cancer.

The V call is TRBV11-2, the J call TRBJ2-7; D possibly corresponds to TRBD1 (6 bases). The CDR3 is 16 residues long. The germline CDR1 and CDR2 sequences are SGHAT and FQNNGV. The V end was cut by 5 bases, the J end by 3 bases, with 20 bases between. The CDR3 DNA is TGTGCCAGCAGCATTATACCGGGACAAGGCAACTACGAGCAGTACTTC. As protein: CASSIIPGQGNYEQYF. Filled out from reference TRBV11-2 and TRBJ2-7, the complete variable domain reads EAGVAQSPRYKIIEKRQSVAFWCNPISGHATLYWYQQILGQGPKLLIQFQNNGVVDDSQLPKDRFSAERLKGVDSTLKIQPAKLEDSAVYLCASSIIPGQGNYEQYFGPGTRLTVT.

This chain uses TRBV5-6 with TRBJ1-6; tentatively, D is TRBD1 (6 bases). The CDR3 sequence is 15 residues long. The germline gives CDR1 SGHDT, CDR2 YYEEEE. V was trimmed by 3 bases and J by 8 bases, leaving 15 bases between them. The CDR3 protein is CASSSTTGWHSPLHF. CDR3 DNA: TGTGCCAGCAGCTCCACCACAGGGTGGCATTCACCCCTCCACTTT.

This chain links TRBV27 with TRBJ2-5; the D gene is possibly TRBD1 (6 bases). In germline, CDR1 is MNHEY, CDR2 SMNVEV (reference sequence). The CDR3 has 14 residues. V dropped 5 bases and J dropped 4 bases, with 14 bases sitting between them. This chain's CDR3 is CASSPPQGRETQYF. In nucleotides, the CDR3 is TGTGCCAGCAGTCCCCCACAGGGTCGAGAGACCCAGTACTTC.

This chain links TRBV7-8 with TRBJ1-1, with D hard to call. Germline V CDR1 and CDR2: SGHVS, FQNEAQ. The V end lost 0 bases, the J end lost 3 bases, and 8 bases lay between the germline ends. CDR3 length: 14 amino acids. The CDR3 is CASSLAQSYTEAFF. The CDR3 DNA is TGTGCCAGCAGCTTAGCCCAGAGCTACACTGAAGCTTTCTTT.

The table lists this clone with a few counts. The chain joins TRBV5-1 to TRBJ2-5, with D perhaps matching TRBD1 (7 bases). Deletions cut 2 bases from V and 2 bases from J, with 13 bases between. The CDR3 contains 15 residues. Germline-derived CDR1 and CDR2 are SGHRS and YFSETQ. CDR3 region: CASSLGGGNQETQYF. The CDR3 DNA reads as TGCGCCAGCAGCTTAGGGGGCGGGAATCAAGAGACCCAGTACTTC.

This chain joins TRBV2 and TRBJ2-7, with D perhaps matching TRBD1 or TRBD2 (5 bases each). The CDR3 extends over 13 amino acids. Trimming removed 6 bases at V and 2 bases at J, with 11 bases between. The germline CDR1 and CDR2 sequences are SNHLY and FYNNEI. CDR3 nucleotides: TGTGCCAGCAGCCCTCCGGGACCCTACGAGCAGTACTTC. It yields the protein CASSPPGPYEQYF.

The chain is built from TRBV19 and TRBJ2-2, with D possibly matching TRBD1 (6 bases). This CDR3 is 17 amino acids long. Trimming cost V 6 bases and J 1 base, with 18 bases left between them. CDR1 and CDR2 (germline): LNHDA, SQIVND (reference sequence). In DNA form, the CDR3 reads TGTGCCAGTAGCCTATCACCCGGGACAAAGAACACCGGGGAGCTGTTTTTT. Protein sequence: CASSLSPGTKNTGELFF.

This clone occurred once. CDR3 DNA sequence: TGTGCCAGCAGTGACCATGGGACAGCTCACTATGGCTACACCTTC. Protein sequence: CASSDHGTAHYGYTF. The chain links TRBV25-1 to TRBJ1-2; 7 bases match TRBD1. CDR3 length: 15 amino acids. V dropped 3 bases and J dropped 3; count of bases not matched to a gene: 7. Germline CDR1 MGHDK, CDR2 SYGVNS.

The chain links TRBV28 to TRBJ1-2, with a weak D call TRBD1 (5 bases). The CDR3 runs 11 residues. Germline loops: CDR1 MDHEN, CDR2 SYDVKM. Trimming removed 5 bases at V and 7 bases at J, with 8 bases between. The CDR3 here is CASSPQGGYTF. CDR3 sequence (DNA): TGTGCCAGCAGTCCCCAGGGTGGCTACACCTTC.

The chain links TRBV15 to TRBJ2-5; weak D call: TRBD2 (5 bases). The CDR3 is made up of 15 amino acids. Trimming took off 2 bases at V and 5 bases at J, with 15 bases between the two ends. CDR1 is LNHNV and CDR2 is YYDKDF in the germline V gene (reference sequence). The CDR3 DNA is TGTGCCACCAGCAGATCCATAGGAGGCGCGGAGACCCAGTACTTC. Protein product: CATSRSIGGAETQYF.

J is TRBJ2-5 and V is TRBV11-2; 9 bases agree with TRBD1. Losses at the gene ends were 4 bases for V and 5 bases for J; bases not matched to a gene: 8. CDR1 and CDR2 (germline): SGHAT, FQNNGV. This CDR3 is 15 amino acids long. CDR3 coding DNA: TGTGCCAGCAGCTCTATACGGGACAGGGTGGAGACCCAGTACTTC. Protein: CASSSIRDRVETQYF.

The gene calls are TRBV28 and TRBJ2-1; unclear D gene. V gave up 3 bases and J gave up 15 bases, with 12 bases separating them. The CDR3 extends over 11 amino acids. From germline, CDR1 is MDHEN and CDR2 SYDVKM. The CDR3 DNA follows: TGTGCCAGCAGTTTCCTGTCTAAGTGGTTCTTC. Residues: CASSFLSKWFF.

This chain joins TRBV6-1 and TRBJ2-5; D is uncertain. The germline CDR1 and CDR2 sequences are MNHNS and SASEGT. V was pared by 5 bases and J by 4 bases, with 11 bases between. The CDR3 loop spans 13 amino acids. The CDR3 DNA follows: TGTGCCAGCAGTTCAACTTGGGGAGAGACCCAGTACTTC. Translation gives CASSSTWGETQYF.

This clone was picked up a small number of times. The V and J genes are TRBV7-3 and TRBJ1-1, with 9 bases fitting TRBD1. Trimming took 4 bases from V and 11 from J; bases not matched to a gene: 11. CDR1 SGHTA and CDR2 FQGTGA come from the germline V gene. This CDR3 region has 14 residues. The CDR3 DNA follows: TGTGCCAGCAGCTCGACAGGGGGATATGGGACGGCTTTCTTT. This codes for CASSSTGGYGTAFF.

J is TRBJ2-5 and V is TRBV18; D is ambiguous. The CDR3 spans 13 residues. The V gene's germline CDR1 is KGHSH and CDR2 LQKENI. Trimming took 2 bases from V and 2 from J, leaving 6 bases between them. Here the CDR3 DNA reads TGTGCCAGCTCACCAGGGCAGCAAGAGACCCAGTACTTC. The encoded protein is CASSPGQQETQYF.

The chain has TRBV27 and TRBJ2-3, with 12 nucleotides matching TRBD2. The V segment lost 3 bases and the J segment 1 base; nucleotides outside the gene matches: 5. The CDR3 spans 17 residues. Germline assignment: CDR1 MNHEY and CDR2 SMNVEV (reference sequence). The CDR3 loop reads CASSFRTSGTRTDTQYF. The CDR3 bases are TGTGCCAGCAGTTTCAGGACTAGCGGGACACGCACAGATACGCAGTATTTT.

CDR3 region: CASSTNVRDKWGSNGYTF. DNA of the CDR3: TGTGCCAGCAGTACCAACGTCCGTGACAAATGGGGAAGCAATGGCTACACCTTC. The V call is TRBV28, the J call TRBJ1-2; D is unclear. V lost 5 bases and J 6 bases, leaving 28 bases between the germline ends. CDR1 and CDR2 (germline): MDHEN, SYDVKM. The CDR3 runs to 18 residues.

Points on this clone: Sequence at one end of the junction differs from germline and may be a read error. The rearrangement joins TRBV7-7 to TRBJ1-4, with no clear D. CDR3 length: 13 amino acids. Germline V gene sequence: CDR1 SSHAT, CDR2 FNYEAQ (reference sequence). The CDR3 nucleotides read TGTGCTAGCAGCTTTGGGCGGGGAGAAAAACTGTTTTTT. It encodes CASSFGRGEKLFF.

The V and J genes are TRBV19 and TRBJ1-2; D remains ambiguous. Germline V gene data show CDR1 as LNHDA and CDR2 as SQIVND (reference sequence). The CDR3 length is 12 residues. V was cut by 8 bases and J by 5 bases, with 12 bases left in between. The chain's CDR3 is CASSRERYGYTF. The CDR3 region has the DNA TGTGCCAGTTCTCGGGAAAGGTATGGCTACACCTTC.

This sequence joins TRBV7-6 and TRBJ1-3, with 12 bases identical to TRBD1. The CDR3 sequence is 19 residues long. Germline CDR1 reads SGHVS; CDR2 reads FNYEAQ. J was trimmed by 3 bases and V by 4 bases; bases with no gene match: 13. The CDR3 DNA sequence: TGTGCCAGCAGCTACGGGACAGGGGGCATACTTTTGTATGGAAACACCATATATTTT. Translation: CASSYGTGGILLYGNTIYF.

The chain recombines TRBV28 with TRBJ2-7; TRBD1 matches at 8 bases. The V gene end was trimmed by 8 bases and the J gene end by 0 bases; junction bases not matched to a gene: 6. Germline lookup yields CDR1 MDHEN and CDR2 SYDVKM. The CDR3 sequence is 14 residues long. The CDR3 DNA reads as TGTGCCAGCCTCGACAGGGGAAGCTCCTACGAGCAGTACTTC. It codes for CASLDRGSSYEQYF.

This clone was found a few times. V usage is TRBV30 and J usage is TRBJ1-4; D ambiguous. The CDR3 length is 11 residues. In germline, CDR1 is GTSNPN, CDR2 SVGIG (reference sequence). Trimming shortened V by 5 bases and J by 6 bases, and 7 bases separated the two germline ends. The CDR3: CAWSLDEKLFF. CDR3 nucleotide sequence: TGTGCCTGGTCATTAGATGAAAAACTGTTTTTT.

This clone was detected once. CDR3 in amino acids: CASKDWGTGELFF. In DNA form, the CDR3 reads TGTGCCAGCAAGGACTGGGGAACCGGGGAGCTGTTTTTT. The chain combines TRBV27 with TRBJ2-2, with a tentative D call TRBD2 (5 bases). Germline V gene sequence: CDR1 MNHEY, CDR2 SMNVEV (reference sequence). The CDR3 is 13 residues long. V shed 7 bases and J shed 5 bases, with 11 bases lying between them.

The chain uses TRBV5-1 and TRBJ2-1, with 10 positions matching TRBD2. V trimming: 5 bases; J trimming: 0 bases; junction bases outside the gene matches: 5. The CDR3 is made up of 16 amino acids. Germline V gene data show CDR1 as SGHRS and CDR2 as YFSETQ. DNA for the CDR3: TGCGCCAGCAGTAATAGCGGGGGGAACTCCTACAATGAGCAGTTCTTC. This translates into CASSNSGGNSYNEQFF.

The chain uses TRBV9 and TRBJ2-6; D is perhaps TRBD1 (5 bases). The V end lost 3 bases, the J end lost 0 bases, and 13 bases lay between the germline ends. The CDR3 runs 17 residues. Germline V gene data show CDR1 as SGDLS and CDR2 as YYNGEE. The chain's CDR3 is CASSARGRSSGANVLTF. DNA for the CDR3: TGTGCCAGCAGCGCTAGGGGTAGGAGCTCTGGGGCCAACGTCCTGACTTTC.

The chain combines TRBV19 with TRBJ2-2, with 12 bases identical to TRBD1. The germline V gene has CDR1 LNHDA and CDR2 SQIVND (reference sequence). The junction had 10 bases not matched to a gene; V was cut back by 5 bases and J by 6 bases. This CDR3 has 17 amino acids. In nucleotides, the CDR3 is TGTGCCAGTAGTCCCTACCCTGGGGACAGGGGGCCCGGGGAGCTGTTTTTT. Its translation is CASSPYPGDRGPGELFF.

This rearrangement joins TRBV5-5 to TRBJ1-2; D remains unclear. The CDR3 extends over 15 amino acids. V lost 0 bases to trimming and J lost 6 bases, with 15 bases between them. Looked up from germline, CDR1 is SGHKS and CDR2 is YYEKEE (reference sequence). The CDR3 DNA reads TGTGCCAGCAGCTTGGGCCCAGGAGGAGTGGATGGCTACACCTTC. Encoded protein: CASSLGPGGVDGYTF.

The gene calls are TRBV6-5 and TRBJ2-1; 10 bases map to TRBD2. Per germline, CDR1 MNHEY and CDR2 SVGAGI. The CDR3 runs to 16 residues. Trimming at V came to 4 bases and at J to 7 bases, leaving 10 bases not matched to a gene. CDR3 sequence reads: CASSLEREGQGNEQFF. The CDR3 nucleotides are TGTGCCAGCAGTTTGGAGCGGGAGGGCCAGGGGAATGAGCAGTTCTTC.